This passage covers 19 T cell receptor beta chains from one sample sequenced in a study of cytomegalovirus exposure and HLA in healthy donors. PCR amplification relied on 60 Vbeta primers (plus 13 Jbeta primers). Assay: immunoSEQ multiplex PCR; the TCRdb copy retains only in-frame clones and omits some. The repertoire holds about 180,000 clones, with approximately 80% as singletons. The source material was PBMCs. The receptor source for this set is a male donor in good health and CMV-seronegative.

J is TRBJ2-1 and V is TRBV5-1, with D hard to call. The germline V and J ends were trimmed by 4 bases and 7 bases, with 9 bases remaining between them. The CDR3 contains 12 residues. CDR1 is SGHRS and CDR2 is YFSETQ in the germline V gene. Here the CDR3 reads CASSGAGNEQFF. As DNA, the CDR3 is TGCGCCAGCAGCGGAGCCGGAAATGAGCAGTTCTTC. Full variable domain (remainder filled in from reference TRBV5-1 and TRBJ2-1): KAGVTQTPRYLIKTRGQQVTLSCSPISGHRSVSWYQQTPGQGLQFLFEYFSETQRNKGNFPGRFSGRQFSNSRSEMNVSTLELGDSALYLCASSGAGNEQFFGPGTRLTVL.

This clone was detected a few times. The rearrangement joins TRBV19 to TRBJ2-7; a possible D gene is TRBD2 (6 bases). Germline-derived CDR1 and CDR2 are LNHDA and SQIVND (reference sequence). The V end lost 3 bases, the J end lost 2 bases, and 11 bases lay between the germline ends. This CDR3 is 14 amino acids long. The CDR3 bases are TGTGCCAGTAGTATTGAAGCGGGTACCTACGAGCAGTACTTC. Translated: CASSIEAGTYEQYF. Variable domain in full (rest from reference TRBV19 and TRBJ2-7): DGGITQSPKYLFRKEGQNVTLSCEQNLNHDAMYWYRQDPGQGLRLIYYSQIVNDFQKGDIAEGYSVSREKKESFPLTVTSAQKNPTAFYLCASSIEAGTYEQYFGPGTRLTVT.

This clone was found once. The V call is TRBV28, the J call TRBJ2-2; tentative D call: TRBD1 (7 bases). Trimming took 7 bases from V and 7 from J, leaving 13 bases between them. Germline V gives CDR1 MDHEN, CDR2 SYDVKM. The CDR3 is made up of 13 amino acids. The CDR3 DNA sequence: TGTGCCAGCATCCAGGGGGGCATCGGGGAGCTGTTTTTT. It translates to CASIQGGIGELFF.

The rearrangement joins TRBV6-6 to TRBJ2-5, with 13 nucleotides matching TRBD2. J gave up 0 bases and V 6 bases, and 4 bases lay outside the gene matches. Per germline, CDR1 MNHNY and CDR2 SVGAGI (reference sequence). The CDR3 is made up of 16 amino acids. In nucleotides, the CDR3 is TGTGCCAGCAGAGGGACTAGCGGGGTGTACCAAGAGACCCAGTACTTC. Amino acid sequence: CASRGTSGVYQETQYF.

The chain uses TRBV5-4 and TRBJ1-2; 7 bases fit TRBD1. Trimming removed 0 bases from V and 2 bases from J; junction bases left unmatched: 4. Germline V lookup: CDR1 SGHNT, CDR2 YYREEE (reference sequence). The CDR3 is 15 amino acids. CDR3 DNA sequence: TGTGCCAGCAGCTTGGGGGGACAGATAAACTATGGCTACACCTTC. It translates to CASSLGGQINYGYTF.

The rearrangement uses TRBV28 and TRBJ2-2; D not resolved. CDR1 MDHEN and CDR2 SYDVKM come from the germline V gene. V was cut by 7 bases and J by 0 bases, with 12 bases left in between. CDR3 size: 15 residues. CDR3 amino acids: CASTTHGANTGELFF. In nucleotides, the CDR3 is TGTGCCAGCACGACCCACGGAGCGAACACCGGGGAGCTGTTTTTT.

To note about this clone: This sample also contains other DNA sequences that code for the same CDR3. This chain links TRBV28 with TRBJ2-7, with 12 bases identical to TRBD1. Germline V gives CDR1 MDHEN, CDR2 SYDVKM. CDR3 length equals 15 residues. The V and J ends lost 2 bases and 3 bases, in that order; junction bases with no gene match: 2. This CDR3 reads CASSLGTGGSYEQYF. The CDR3 DNA reads TGTGCCAGCAGTTTAGGGACAGGGGGCAGCTACGAGCAGTACTTC.

The CDR3 protein is CASSPRRTSANNEQFF. The CDR3 DNA sequence: TGTGCCAGCAGCCCAAGGCGGACTAGCGCAAACAATGAGCAGTTCTTC. The chain has TRBV7-3 and TRBJ2-1, with 9 bases that match TRBD2. CDR3 length: 16 amino acids. The V gene end was trimmed by 5 bases and the J gene end by 5 bases; junction bases not matched to a gene: 10. From germline, CDR1 is SGHTA and CDR2 FQGTGA.

The V gene is TRBV7-2, the J gene TRBJ2-3; weak D call: TRBD2 (7 bases). The CDR3 covers 16 residues. The V gene lost 1 base and the J gene lost 4 bases, with 15 bases spanning the gap. Germline V gene lookup returns CDR1 SGHTA and CDR2 FQGNSA. The CDR3 protein is CASSLVGGAGSDTQYF. The DNA of the CDR3 is TGTGCCAGCAGCTTAGTAGGGGGGGCAGGGTCAGATACGCAGTATTTT.

The genes are TRBV30 and TRBJ2-1; tentative D call: TRBD1 (5 bases). The CDR3 sequence is 13 residues long. Germline assignment: CDR1 GTSNPN and CDR2 SVGIG (reference sequence). Trimming removed 5 bases at V and 9 bases at J, with 17 bases between. CDR3 loop: CAWGAVGSGEQFF. DNA for the CDR3: TGTGCCTGGGGGGCCGTGGGCTCCGGTGAGCAGTTCTTC. Full variable domain (remainder filled in from reference TRBV30 and TRBJ2-1): SQTIHQWPATLVQPVGSPLSLECTVEGTSNPNLYWYRQAAGRGLQLLFYSVGIGQISSEVPQNLSASRPQDRQFILSSKKLLLSDSGFYLCAWGAVGSGEQFFGPGTRLTVL.

Comment on this clone: A junction end diverges from the germline sequence, so it may reflect a read error. The rearrangement uses TRBV5-6 and TRBJ2-7; D remains unclear. This CDR3 spans 15 amino acids. The germline CDR1 and CDR2 sequences are SGHDT and YYEEEE. CDR3: CAGSLNLPLDYEQYF. The DNA of the CDR3 is TGTGCCGGCAGCTTGAACCTACCACTCGATTACGAGCAGTACTTC.

The rearrangement joins TRBV28 to TRBJ2-1, with 12 bases identical to TRBD1. CDR1 and CDR2 (germline): MDHEN, SYDVKM. V gave up 4 bases and J gave up 10 bases; unmatched junction bases: 8. The CDR3 has 15 residues. The CDR3 sequence: CASSSPGQGAREQFF. CDR3 bases: TGTGCCAGCAGTTCACCGGGACAGGGGGCGCGAGAGCAGTTCTTC.

This chain links TRBV4-1 with TRBJ1-2; no definite D call. The CDR3 covers 13 residues. CDR1 and CDR2 (germline): MGHRA, YSYEKL. V was cut by 2 bases and J by 0 bases, with 4 bases left in between. The CDR3 loop is CASSQQSNYGYTF. The CDR3 DNA follows: TGCGCCAGCAGCCAACAGTCTAACTATGGCTACACCTTC.

This rearrangement joins TRBV29-1 to TRBJ2-7, with TRBD2 matching over 8 bases. V dropped 7 bases and J dropped 4; count of bases not matched to a gene: 6. Germline V CDR1 and CDR2: SQVTM, ANQGSEA. The CDR3 covers 12 residues. CDR3 in DNA: TGCAGCGGAACTAGCGGAGATTACGAGCAGTACTTC. This translates into CSGTSGDYEQYF.

The chain uses TRBV5-4 and TRBJ2-7; a possible D gene is TRBD1 (5 bases). Germline-derived CDR1 and CDR2 are SGHNT and YYREEE (reference sequence). The CDR3 loop spans 14 amino acids. The V end was cut by 0 bases, the J end by 0 bases, with 7 bases between. The CDR3 bases are TGTGCCAGCAGCTTGGATCAGGGCTCCTACGAGCAGTACTTC. Translated, it gives CASSLDQGSYEQYF.

The rearrangement links TRBV7-2 to TRBJ1-6; D gene unclear. CDR1 is SGHTA, CDR2 FQGNSA, per germline. The germline V and J ends were trimmed by 2 bases and 13 bases, with 12 bases remaining between them. The length of the CDR3 is 13 residues. CDR3 DNA: TGTGCCAGCAGCTTACGGAGGGAGGTCCCCCTCCACTTT. Protein sequence: CASSLRREVPLHF.

The chain employs TRBV28 and TRBJ1-2; D perhaps matches TRBD1 (6 bases). Trimming cost V 9 bases and J 4 bases, with 12 bases left between them. This CDR3 has 12 residues. The V gene's germline CDR1 is MDHEN and CDR2 SYDVKM. CDR3 protein: CASQGTIYGYTF. The CDR3 DNA follows: TGTGCCAGTCAGGGGACGATCTATGGCTACACCTTC.

The V call is TRBV9, the J call TRBJ2-7, with D perhaps matching TRBD1 (5 bases). CDR3 length equals 13 residues. The ends were cut back, 3 bases at V and 5 bases at J, with 12 bases in the middle. Germline V CDR1 and CDR2: SGDLS, YYNGEE. Written as DNA, the CDR3 is TGTGCCAGCAGCGACGACAGTTGGGACGAGCAGTACTTC. Its translation is CASSDDSWDEQYF.

This chain connects TRBV7-6 to TRBJ2-5; 8 bases are a match to TRBD1. Germline V gives CDR1 SGHVS, CDR2 FNYEAQ. V shed 2 bases and J 3 bases; nucleotides not matched to a gene: 2. CDR3 size: 14 residues. The CDR3 sequence is CASSLYRGEETQYF. Here the CDR3 DNA reads TGTGCCAGCAGCTTATACAGGGGGGAAGAGACCCAGTACTTC.